The entry below describes one T cell receptor (beta chain). Its antigen is unknown. The treatment denotes: 15 to 20 received Ad26.COV2.S at low or high dose, single or two shots; roughly five received placebo; per-sample allocation not given. Day 63 following the first vaccine or placebo injection was when the samples were taken. As its vector, the vaccine had Ad26, which expressed Wuhan-strain SARS-CoV-2 spike. This CDR3 contains 13 residues. Germline V CDR1 and CDR2: SNHLY, FYNNEI. Between the trimmed V and J ends, which lost 7 bases and 5 bases, there was a span of 15 bases. Profiled with immunoSEQ multiplex PCR; TCRdb holds only in-frame clones, not every one. The sample consists of about 480,000 clones, around 88% of them appearing once. The data stem from a study of Ad26.COV2.S vaccination and SARS-CoV-2 variants. Study observations and caveats: The authors reported substantial breadth in spike-specific CD8+ and CD4+ T cell responses after vaccination.

This sequence joins TRBV2 and TRBJ2-7; a weak D match, TRBD1 (6 bases). This sample comprised peripheral blood, obtained in a trial of Ad26.COV2.S vaccine versus placebo. This clonotype was sampled from a person between 18 and 65 years old who received the Ad26.COV2.S COVID-19 vaccine or a placebo. CDR3 protein: CASNSQGKDEQYF. In DNA, the CDR3 is TGTGCCAGCAATTCCCAGGGGAAAGACGAGCAGTACTTC.